A single sample gave rise to the 9 T cell receptor beta chains below, sequenced in a study of CD8+ T cells in alopecia areata. Treatment indicated: oral pan-JAK inhibitor, 5-10 mg twice daily. Following extraction, RNA underwent reverse transcription to cDNA, which served as the sequencing template. Sequencing used immunoSEQ multiplex PCR; TCRdb keeps in-frame clones, though not all of them. The data hold approximately 280,000 clones, with 58% observed a single time. The sample consisted of CD4+ T cells sorted from blood, taken at week 24, from a patient treated with tofacitinib. All receptors come from a human donor with alopecia areata.

The V call is TRBV7-2, the J call TRBJ1-1, with a tentative D call TRBD1 (6 bases). The CDR3 is 15 amino acids. Germline V gene sequence: CDR1 SGHTA, CDR2 FQGNSA. V was clipped by 3 bases and J by 0 bases, with 11 bases between them. The CDR3 DNA reads as TGTGCCAGCAGCTTCATGGGGGGCATGAACACTGAAGCTTTCTTT. This codes for CASSFMGGMNTEAFF. The whole variable domain, remainder taken from reference TRBV7-2 and TRBJ1-1, is GAGVSQSPSNKVTEKGKDVELRCDPISGHTALYWYRQSLGQGLEFLIYFQGNSAPDKSGLPSDRFSAERTGGSVSTLTIQRTQQEDSAVYLCASSFMGGMNTEAFFGQGTRLTVV.

The CDR3 loop reads CASSGGLLETQYF. The CDR3, as DNA: TGTGCCAGCAGTGGCGGTCTCCTCGAGACCCAGTACTTC. The chain uses TRBV2 and TRBJ2-5, with D hard to call. V was clipped by 4 bases and J by 5 bases, with 11 bases between them. This CDR3 is 13 amino acids long. CDR1 and CDR2 from the germline V gene are SNHLY and FYNNEI.

The chain recombines TRBV30 with TRBJ1-2; D is unclear. CDR3 length: 11 amino acids. V was shortened by 1 base and J by 14 bases, with 14 bases between the two germline ends. In germline, CDR1 is GTSNPN, CDR2 SVGIG (reference sequence). CDR3: CAWSGPGRETF. The CDR3 bases are TGTGCCTGGAGTGGGCCCGGGAGGGAGACCTTC.

This chain links TRBV7-2 with TRBJ2-3; TRBD1 is a possible D gene (6 bases). CDR1 is SGHTA, CDR2 FQGNSA, per germline. The V end was cut by 3 bases, the J end by 5 bases, with 12 bases between. The CDR3 sequence is 14 residues long. The CDR3 DNA reads as TGTGCCAGCAGCTTCGGACAGAATGTAGATACGCAGTATTTT. As protein: CASSFGQNVDTQYF.

The V call is TRBV6-1, the J call TRBJ2-7; either TRBD1 or TRBD2 may supply D (5 bases each). Trimming pared 4 bases from V and 2 bases from J, leaving 15 bases between. The CDR3 loop spans 15 amino acids. Germline V gives CDR1 MNHNS, CDR2 SASEGT. CDR3 loop: CASSVPGRAAYEQYF. CDR3 bases: TGTGCCAGCAGTGTTCCGGGACGAGCGGCCTACGAGCAGTACTTC.

The chain employs TRBV18 and TRBJ2-1; the D is unclear. The germline CDR1 and CDR2 sequences are KGHSH and LQKENI. CDR3 length: 11 amino acids. V lost 4 bases and J 10 bases, leaving 8 bases between the germline ends. This chain's CDR3 is CASSRSGEQFF. DNA for the CDR3: TGTGCCAGCTCACGCTCTGGAGAGCAGTTCTTC.

This chain connects TRBV30 to TRBJ1-1; no firm D call. The CDR3 loop spans 13 amino acids. Germline-derived CDR1 and CDR2 are GTSNPN and SVGIG (reference sequence). The V end was cut by 4 bases, the J end by 0 bases, with 9 bases between. The CDR3 DNA reads TGTGCCTGGAAGGTCAGCCTGAACACTGAAGCTTTCTTT. It encodes CAWKVSLNTEAFF.

A few counts support this clone. The chain employs TRBV18 and TRBJ2-7; TRBD1 agrees at 7 bases. Germline V gives CDR1 KGHSH, CDR2 LQKENI. There are 15 residues in the CDR3. The junction had 7 bases not matched to a gene; V was cut back by 2 bases and J by 3 bases. This chain's CDR3 is CASSPEQGSGYEQYF. The DNA of the CDR3 is TGTGCCAGCTCACCAGAACAGGGGTCGGGCTACGAGCAGTACTTC.

The V gene is TRBV7-8, the J gene TRBJ1-2; D remains ambiguous. CDR3 length: 15 residues. Trimming took off 1 base at V and 4 bases at J, with 13 bases between the two ends. Per germline, CDR1 SGHVS and CDR2 FQNEAQ. The CDR3: CASSLEPDGFYGYTF. The CDR3 DNA follows: TGTGCCAGCAGCTTAGAGCCCGACGGCTTCTATGGCTACACCTTC.